The following is a T cell receptor beta chain sequence with its context. The antigen remains unidentified. With V trimmed by 5 bases and J by 4 bases, 6 bases remained unmatched. Germline CDR1 SGHTA, CDR2 FQGNSA. The CDR3 loop spans 14 amino acids. The assay was immunoSEQ multiplex PCR, and TCRdb's table has in-frame clones only and misses some. The data show around 100,000 clones, 65% to 80% seen once. The source of the sample is a study of radiotherapy plus CTLA-4 blockade in lung cancer. General study findings and limits: Early shifts in blood T cell clones, with interferon-beta, reportedly predicted response best.

This specimen was peripheral blood, taken from a patient treated with radiotherapy plus ipilimumab. The J gene is TRBJ2-5, the V gene TRBV7-2, with 8 nucleotides matching TRBD2. This TCR was sampled from a human donor with non-small cell lung cancer who had a partial response to radiotherapy plus ipilimumab. Some clones in this sample may be carry-over from other donors' samples. CDR3 DNA: TGTGCCAGCAGCCCTGCGGCGGGAGGAGAGACCCAGTACTTC. Translated: CASSPAAGGETQYF.